A selection of T cell receptor beta chains follows, all from one sample in a study of blood T cell repertoires in COVID-19. Assay used: immunoSEQ multiplex PCR; TCRdb lists only in-frame clones, some missing. The sample lists 200,000 to 300,000 clones; about 93% were seen once. Sequenced sample: peripheral blood. The receptors come from a man aged 25 to 40 with COVID-19, enrolled during active disease. The CDR3 runs from the conserved cysteine through the conserved F or W. D genes are given only for firm matches. The size of a clone is reported for some rows only, either as once, few or many, or as a class for expanded clones.

D gene	clone size	CDR3 length	V gene	J gene	CDR3 DNA	CDR3 protein
.	once	12	TRBV4-1	TRBJ2-1	TGCGCCAGCAGCCAATTAGACAATGAGCAGTTCTTC	CASSQLDNEQFF
.	.	14	TRBV11-1	TRBJ2-7	TGTGCCAGCAGCTTAGGTTGGACAGACTACGAGCAGTACTTC	CASSLGWTDYEQYF
TRBD2	.	15	TRBV7-9	TRBJ2-7	TGTGCCAGCAGCCTCTTAGCGGGAGCCTACTACGAGCAGTACTTC	CASSLLAGAYYEQYF
.	.	11	TRBV12-3/TRBV12-4	TRBJ2-2	TGTGCCAGCACCAGAACCGGGGAGCTGTTTTTT	CASTRTGELFF
.	.	15	TRBV27	TRBJ1-2	TGTGCCAGCAGTTTGGCGGGGGGCGCGGACTATGGCTACACCTTC	CASSLAGGADYGYTF
TRBD2	.	20	TRBV4-2	TRBJ2-3	TGTGCCAGCAGCCAAGATCGCGTTACGCAACTAGCGGGGAGCACAGATACGCAGTATTTT	CASSQDRVTQLAGSTDTQYF
.	.	13	TRBV9	TRBJ1-1	TGTGCCAGCAGCGTAGAACAGGACACTGAAGCTTTCTTT	CASSVEQDTEAFF
.	few	18	TRBV6-1	TRBJ1-1	TGTGCCAGCAGTGAGACTTCTGGGGGCGGCTTAGCGAACACTGAAGCTTTCTTT	CASSETSGGGLANTEAFF
TRBD2	.	16	TRBV5-1	TRBJ2-2	TGCGCCAGCAGCTTGGTTGGGACTAGCATCGGCGGGGAGCTGTTTTTT	CASSLVGTSIGGELFF
.	.	18	TRBV7-6	TRBJ2-6	TGTGCCAGCAGCTTAGGTGGGCGGGGGCCCTCTGGGGCCAACGTCCTGACTTTC	CASSLGGRGPSGANVLTF
TRBD2	.	15	TRBV5-4	TRBJ2-2	TGTGCCAGCAACCTAGCGGGGGGGAACACCGGGGAGCTGTTTTTT	CASNLAGGNTGELFF
.	.	15	TRBV5-4	TRBJ1-4	TGTGCCAGCAGCCTAAGACAGGCCTCTAATGAAAAACTGTTTTTT	CASSLRQASNEKLFF
.	.	16	TRBV7-9	TRBJ2-3	TGTGCCAGCAGCCCCGTTGGAGGGGTAAGCACAGATACGCAGTATTTT	CASSPVGGVSTDTQYF
.	.	15	TRBV19	TRBJ2-3	TGTGCCACCTCCGCCGGCGGGTTAACCACAGATACGCAGTATTTT	CATSAGGLTTDTQYF
TRBD1	.	16	TRBV6-6	TRBJ1-2	TGTGCCAGCAGCTCCCGTAGGGGACAGGGAAACTATGGCTACACCTTC	CASSSRRGQGNYGYTF
.	.	12	TRBV12-3/TRBV12-4	TRBJ1-2	TGTGCCAGCAGCCCCGCACAGGGAGGGAACACCTTC	CASSPAQGGNTF